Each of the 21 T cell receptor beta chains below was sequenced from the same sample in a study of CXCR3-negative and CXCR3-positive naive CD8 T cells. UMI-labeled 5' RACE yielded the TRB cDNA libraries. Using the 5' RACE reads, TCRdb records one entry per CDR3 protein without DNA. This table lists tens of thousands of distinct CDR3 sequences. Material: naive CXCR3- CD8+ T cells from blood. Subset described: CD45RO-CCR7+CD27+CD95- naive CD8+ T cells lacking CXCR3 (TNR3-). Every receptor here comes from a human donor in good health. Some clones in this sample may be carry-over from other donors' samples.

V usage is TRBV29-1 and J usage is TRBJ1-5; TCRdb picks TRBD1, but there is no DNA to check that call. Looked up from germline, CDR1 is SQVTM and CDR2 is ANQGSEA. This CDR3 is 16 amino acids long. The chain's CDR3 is CSVEGVRGQSNQPQHF.

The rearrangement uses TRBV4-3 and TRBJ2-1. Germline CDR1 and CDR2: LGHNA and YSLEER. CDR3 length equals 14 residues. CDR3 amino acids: CASSPYSRDNEQFF.

This CDR3 is CASRAGQGGTDTQYF. The rearrangement uses TRBV28 and TRBJ2-3; the D gene TCRdb calls, TRBD1, cannot be checked with no DNA. This CDR3 comprises 15 residues. The germline V gene encodes CDR1 MDHEN and CDR2 SYDVKM.

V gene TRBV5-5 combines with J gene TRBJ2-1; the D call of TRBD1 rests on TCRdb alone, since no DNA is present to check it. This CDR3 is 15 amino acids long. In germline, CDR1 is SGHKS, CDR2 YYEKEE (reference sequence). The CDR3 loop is CASSRTGTEYNEQFF.

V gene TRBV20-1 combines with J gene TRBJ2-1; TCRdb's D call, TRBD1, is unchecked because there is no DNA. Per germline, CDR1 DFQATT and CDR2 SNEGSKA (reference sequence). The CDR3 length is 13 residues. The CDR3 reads CSPYGGDLNEQFF.

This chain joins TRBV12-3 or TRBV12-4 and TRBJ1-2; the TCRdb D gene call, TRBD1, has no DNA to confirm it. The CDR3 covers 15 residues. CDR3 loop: CASSPGTGEPGGYTF.

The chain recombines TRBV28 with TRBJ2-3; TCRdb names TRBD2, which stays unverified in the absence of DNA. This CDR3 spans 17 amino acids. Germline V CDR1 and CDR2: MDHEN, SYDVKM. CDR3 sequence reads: CASSFPSGGRSTDTQYF.

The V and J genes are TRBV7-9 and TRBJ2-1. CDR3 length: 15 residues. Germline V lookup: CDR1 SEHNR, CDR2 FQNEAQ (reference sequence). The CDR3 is CASSQKIKSYNEQFF. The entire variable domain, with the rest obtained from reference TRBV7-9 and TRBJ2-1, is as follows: DTGVSQNPRHKITKRGQNVTFRCDPISEHNRLYWYRQTLGQGPEFLTYFQNEAQLEKSRLLSDRFSAERPKGSFSTLEIQRTEQGDSAMYLCASSQKIKSYNEQFFGPGTRLTVL.

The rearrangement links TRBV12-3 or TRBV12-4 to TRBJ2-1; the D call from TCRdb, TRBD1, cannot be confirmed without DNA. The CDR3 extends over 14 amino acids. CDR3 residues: CASRLAGGLVEQFF.

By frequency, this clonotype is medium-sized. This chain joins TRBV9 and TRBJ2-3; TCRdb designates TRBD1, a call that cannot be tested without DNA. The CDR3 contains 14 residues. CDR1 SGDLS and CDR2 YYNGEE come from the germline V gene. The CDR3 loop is CASSGGTGMDTQYF.

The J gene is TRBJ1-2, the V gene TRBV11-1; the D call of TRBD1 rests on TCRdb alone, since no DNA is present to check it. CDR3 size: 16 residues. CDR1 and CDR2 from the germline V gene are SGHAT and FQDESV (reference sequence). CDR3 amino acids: CASSLAGQGAVYGYTF.

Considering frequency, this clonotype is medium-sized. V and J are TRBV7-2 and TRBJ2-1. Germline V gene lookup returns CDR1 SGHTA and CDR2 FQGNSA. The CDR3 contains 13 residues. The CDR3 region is CASSAYGANEQFF.

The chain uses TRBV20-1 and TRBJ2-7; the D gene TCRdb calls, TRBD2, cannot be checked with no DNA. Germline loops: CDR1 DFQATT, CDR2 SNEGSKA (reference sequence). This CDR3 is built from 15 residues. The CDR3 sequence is CSARELAGESYEQYF.

CDR3 amino acids: CASRGDENYEQYF. This chain uses TRBV7-6 with TRBJ2-7; TCRdb returns TRBD1, unconfirmable since there is no DNA. CDR1 and CDR2 from the germline V gene are SGHVS and FNYEAQ. CDR3 length equals 13 residues.

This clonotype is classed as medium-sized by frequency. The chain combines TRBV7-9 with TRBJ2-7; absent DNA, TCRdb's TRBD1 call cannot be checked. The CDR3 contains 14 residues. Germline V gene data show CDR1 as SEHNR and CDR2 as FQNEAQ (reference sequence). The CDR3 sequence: CASSSSRTAYEQYF.

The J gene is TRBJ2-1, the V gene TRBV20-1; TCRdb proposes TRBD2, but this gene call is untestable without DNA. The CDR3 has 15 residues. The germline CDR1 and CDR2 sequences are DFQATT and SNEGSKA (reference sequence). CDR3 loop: CSARDPGSPYNEQFF.

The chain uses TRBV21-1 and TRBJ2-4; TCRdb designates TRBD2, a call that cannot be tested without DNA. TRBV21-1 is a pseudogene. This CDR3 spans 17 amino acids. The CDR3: CAHERGADPIARNIQYF.

The CDR3: CSARDIRVVDTGELFF. The V and J genes are TRBV20-1 and TRBJ2-2. The CDR3 is made up of 16 amino acids. Germline CDR1 reads DFQATT; CDR2 reads SNEGSKA (reference sequence).

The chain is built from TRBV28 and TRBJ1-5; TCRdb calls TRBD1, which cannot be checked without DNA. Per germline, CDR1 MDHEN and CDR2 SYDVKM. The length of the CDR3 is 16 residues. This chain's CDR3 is CASSPPTGNGNQPQHF.

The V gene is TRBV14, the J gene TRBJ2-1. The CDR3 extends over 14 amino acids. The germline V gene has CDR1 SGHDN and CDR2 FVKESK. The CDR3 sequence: CASSQDPLWYEQFF.

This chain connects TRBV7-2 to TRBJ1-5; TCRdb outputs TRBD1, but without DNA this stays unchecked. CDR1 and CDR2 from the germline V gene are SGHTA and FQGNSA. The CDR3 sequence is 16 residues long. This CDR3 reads CASSYRGGYSNQPQHF.